This entry lists 24 T cell receptor beta chains sequenced from one sample in a study of cytomegalovirus exposure and HLA in healthy donors. PCR used 60 Vbeta primers and 13 Jbeta primers. Measured with immunoSEQ multiplex PCR; TCRdb has only the in-frame clones, and not every one. The table has 180,000 or so clones, about 80% seen once; the top ten hold about 2.5%. The sequenced sample was PBMCs. Every receptor here comes from a woman between 45 and 65 years old in good health and CMV-seronegative.

This clone showed up just once. The chain links TRBV28 to TRBJ2-2; tentatively, D is TRBD2 (6 bases). This CDR3 is 16 amino acids long. Trimming removed 7 bases from V and 4 bases from J, with 19 bases in between. Germline CDR1 and CDR2: MDHEN and SYDVKM. The CDR3 DNA reads TGTGCCAGCACCCCAGTTGGGGGGATACGCACCGGGGAGCTGTTTTTT. It specifies CASTPVGGIRTGELFF.

The rearrangement joins TRBV6-6 to TRBJ1-5, with 8 nucleotides matching TRBD1. Germline CDR1 MNHNY, CDR2 SVGAGI (reference sequence). This CDR3 contains 14 residues. V lost 6 bases and J lost 3; bases outside the gene matches: 4. CDR3 loop: CASRVQGDNQPQHF. The CDR3 nucleotides read TGTGCCAGCAGGGTACAGGGGGACAATCAGCCCCAGCATTTT.

V and J are TRBV14 and TRBJ2-3; 8 nucleotides match TRBD1. V was clipped by 4 bases and J by 7 bases; unmatched bases: 7. The CDR3 spans 14 residues. Looked up from germline, CDR1 is SGHDN and CDR2 is FVKESK. CDR3 DNA: TGTGCCAGCAGCCCCGGACAGGGCCCTTATACGCAGTATTTT. As protein: CASSPGQGPYTQYF.

The chain couples TRBV27 to TRBJ2-2, with 8 bases that match TRBD2. In germline, CDR1 is MNHEY, CDR2 SMNVEV (reference sequence). After removal of 6 bases from V and 7 bases from J, the junction contained 10 bases not matched to a gene. CDR3 length: 15 residues. The CDR3 region has the DNA TGTGCCAGCAGCAAATCTAGCGGGCGGGTCGGGGAGCTGTTTTTT. It specifies CASSKSSGRVGELFF.

The chain couples TRBV7-2 to TRBJ2-7; 7 nucleotides align to TRBD2. V gave up 7 bases and J gave up 0 bases; unmatched junction bases: 6. Germline-derived CDR1 and CDR2 are SGHTA and FQGNSA. The CDR3 has 14 amino acids. The CDR3 protein is CASTEGGSSYEQYF. In nucleotides, the CDR3 is TGTGCCAGCACCGAGGGAGGGAGCTCCTACGAGCAGTACTTC.

V gene TRBV19 combines with J gene TRBJ2-7; D perhaps matches TRBD1 (6 bases). V shed 4 bases and J shed 3 bases, with 13 bases lying between them. The germline V gene encodes CDR1 LNHDA and CDR2 SQIVND (reference sequence). The CDR3 runs to 14 residues. The CDR3 region is CASSTQGDFYEQYF. The CDR3, as DNA: TGTGCCAGTAGTACACAGGGAGATTTCTACGAGCAGTACTTC.

The sample holds a few counts of this clone. The chain uses TRBV6-5 and TRBJ1-6; D possibly corresponds to TRBD1 (5 bases). Germline values: CDR1 MNHEY, CDR2 SVGAGI. V lost 6 bases and J lost 7, with 16 bases in between. This CDR3 has 15 amino acids. DNA of the CDR3: TGTGCCAGCAGAACCGTCCGCAGGGAAAATTCACCCCTCCACTTT. Translated: CASRTVRRENSPLHF.

The gene calls are TRBV15 and TRBJ2-1; tentative D call: TRBD2 (5 bases). Trimming stripped 10 bases from V and 5 bases from J, with 9 bases between. This CDR3 contains 11 residues. The germline CDR1 and CDR2 sequences are LNHNV and YYDKDF (reference sequence). CDR3 sequence reads: CAIEGDNEQFF. The CDR3 DNA sequence: TGTGCCATCGAGGGAGACAATGAGCAGTTCTTC.

V is TRBV7-6 and J is TRBJ1-1; the D gene is possibly TRBD1 (6 bases). The CDR3 is 15 amino acids. V was clipped by 6 bases and J by 7 bases, with 21 bases between them. Germline V gene data show CDR1 as SGHVS and CDR2 as FNYEAQ. CDR3 DNA: TGTGCCAGCAGAGCTTCAGGGGAAGGCGCCGATGAAGCTTTCTTT. Translation gives CASRASGEGADEAFF.

This chain joins TRBV19 and TRBJ1-2; D gene uncertain. This CDR3 region has 11 residues. V dropped 10 bases and J dropped 3 bases, with 9 bases sitting between them. Germline CDR1 reads LNHDA; CDR2 reads SQIVND (reference sequence). The CDR3 DNA is TGTGCCATCCAGAAAGACTATGGCTACACCTTC. This translates into CAIQKDYGYTF.

There are a few counts of this clone. This chain uses TRBV21-1 with TRBJ1-1. TRBV21-1 is a recognized pseudogene. The CDR3 extends over 13 amino acids. For the CDR3, the DNA is TGTGCCAGCAGCAGGTCGGGGTGCACTGAAGCTTTCTTT. Translated, it gives CASSRSGCTEAFF.

CDR3 bases: TGTGCCAGCTCACCCCACTCGGGGACAGCTTCCTACGAGCAGTACTTC. It codes for CASSPHSGTASYEQYF. The V gene is TRBV18, the J gene TRBJ2-7, with 7 bases fitting TRBD1. Germline-derived CDR1 and CDR2 are KGHSH and LQKENI. The J segment lost 1 base and the V segment lost 3 bases, leaving 9 bases of the junction unmatched. This CDR3 spans 16 amino acids.

The chain employs TRBV7-2 and TRBJ2-2; 16 nucleotides align to TRBD2. Germline V gene sequence: CDR1 SGHTA, CDR2 FQGNSA. This CDR3 has 18 amino acids. V lost 1 base to trimming and J lost 6 bases; unmatched junction nucleotides: 5. CDR3 nucleotide sequence: TGTGCCAGCAGCTTAGAGGGACTAGCGGGGGGGCTCCCCGGGGAGCTGTTTTTT. Protein: CASSLEGLAGGLPGELFF.

This clone occurred a few times. V gene TRBV19 combines with J gene TRBJ1-5, with 7 bases fitting TRBD1. There are 15 residues in the CDR3. Losses at the gene ends were 7 bases for V and 3 bases for J; bases not matched to a gene: 9. Germline V gives CDR1 LNHDA, CDR2 SQIVND (reference sequence). The CDR3: CASTVDRALNQPQHF. The CDR3 region has the DNA TGTGCCAGTACCGTAGACAGGGCCCTCAATCAGCCCCAGCATTTT. Full variable domain (remainder filled in from reference TRBV19 and TRBJ1-5): DGGITQSPKYLFRKEGQNVTLSCEQNLNHDAMYWYRQDPGQGLRLIYYSQIVNDFQKGDIAEGYSVSREKKESFPLTVTSAQKNPTAFYLCASTVDRALNQPQHFGDGTRLSIL.

The chain uses TRBV10-1 and TRBJ2-1; D might be TRBD2 (6 bases). The germline V gene encodes CDR1 WNHNN and CDR2 SYGVQD (reference sequence). With 3 bases removed from V and 7 bases from J, the gap between germline ends came to 13 bases. The CDR3 is 14 residues long. The CDR3 is CASSDRRAWNEQFF. The CDR3 coding sequence is TGCGCCAGCAGTGATAGGAGGGCTTGGAATGAGCAGTTCTTC.

This rearrangement joins TRBV28 to TRBJ2-5, with a weak D call TRBD2 (6 bases). Trimming pared 6 bases from V and 5 bases from J, leaving 22 bases between. Per germline, CDR1 MDHEN and CDR2 SYDVKM. The CDR3 is made up of 16 amino acids. Here the CDR3 reads CASSYQLAEPRETQYF. For the CDR3, the DNA is TGTGCCAGCAGCTACCAGTTAGCGGAACCCAGGGAGACCCAGTACTTC. Combining the CDR3 with reference TRBV28 and TRBJ2-5 gives the whole variable domain DVKVTQSSRYLVKRTGEKVFLECVQDMDHENMFWYRQDPGLGLRLIYFSYDVKMKEKGDIPEGYSVSREKKERFSLILESASTNQTSMYLCASSYQLAEPRETQYFGPGTRLLVL.

This clone was counted a single time. The V and J genes are TRBV6-5 and TRBJ1-6; no reliable D call. The CDR3 extends over 13 amino acids. In germline, CDR1 is MNHEY, CDR2 SVGAGI. Between the trimmed V and J ends, which lost 6 bases and 4 bases, there was a span of 7 bases. The CDR3 DNA reads TGTGCCAGCAGCCGGGAGTATAATTCACCCCTCCACTTT. Its translation is CASSREYNSPLHF.

V usage is TRBV28 and J usage is TRBJ2-3, with 12 nucleotides matching TRBD2. Germline V lookup: CDR1 MDHEN, CDR2 SYDVKM. V lost 8 bases, J lost 3 bases, and 3 bases stayed unmatched. The CDR3 totals 14 residues. CDR3 amino acids: CASALAGGTDTQYF. Written as DNA, the CDR3 is TGTGCCAGCGCTCTAGCGGGAGGGACAGATACGCAGTATTTT. Together with reference TRBV28 and TRBJ2-3, the CDR3 gives the full variable domain: DVKVTQSSRYLVKRTGEKVFLECVQDMDHENMFWYRQDPGLGLRLIYFSYDVKMKEKGDIPEGYSVSREKKERFSLILESASTNQTSMYLCASALAGGTDTQYFGPGTRLTVL.

The V gene is TRBV7-8, the J gene TRBJ2-7; TRBD2 aligns across 13 bases. Germline values: CDR1 SGHVS, CDR2 FQNEAQ. After removal of 5 bases from V and 0 bases from J, the junction contained 13 bases not matched to a gene. CDR3 length: 19 residues. CDR3 in amino acids: CASSASGLAGEPSSYEQYF. The CDR3 DNA follows: TGTGCCAGCAGCGCTAGCGGACTAGCGGGGGAACCGAGCTCCTACGAGCAGTACTTC.

The genes are TRBV9 and TRBJ2-2; 11 nucleotides align to TRBD2. The CDR3 loop spans 15 amino acids. Germline values: CDR1 SGDLS, CDR2 YYNGEE. V lost 2 bases, J lost 3 bases, and 0 bases stayed unmatched. In DNA form, the CDR3 reads TGTGCCAGCAGCGTTAGCGGGAGGGACACCGGGGAGCTGTTTTTT. It codes for CASSVSGRDTGELFF.

The rearrangement joins TRBV7-9 to TRBJ2-2; D may be TRBD2 (6 bases). The CDR3 is 16 amino acids. Trimming took off 9 bases at V and 1 base at J, with 18 bases between the two ends. The germline CDR1 and CDR2 sequences are SEHNR and FQNEAQ (reference sequence). The CDR3 protein is CASPPAGPLNTGELFF. The DNA for the CDR3 is TGTGCCAGTCCCCCTGCGGGACCCCTGAACACCGGGGAGCTGTTTTTT.

This chain uses TRBV14 with TRBJ2-7; D remains unclear. V lost 4 bases to trimming and J lost 5 bases, with 15 bases between them. Germline CDR1 reads SGHDN; CDR2 reads FVKESK. This CDR3 comprises 14 residues. The CDR3 here is CASSPKPGFHEQYF. The CDR3 DNA reads as TGTGCCAGCAGCCCTAAACCCGGGTTCCACGAGCAGTACTTC. The whole variable domain, remainder taken from reference TRBV14 and TRBJ2-7, is EAGVTQFPSHSVIEKGQTVTLRCDPISGHDNLYWYRRVMGKEIKFLLHFVKESKQDESGMPNNRFLAERTGGTYSTLKVQPAELEDSGVYFCASSPKPGFHEQYFGPGTRLTVT.

CDR3 sequence reads: CASSVDRAGANVLTF. CDR3 bases: TGCGCCAGCAGTGTGGACAGGGCTGGGGCCAACGTCCTGACTTTC. V usage is TRBV10-2 and J usage is TRBJ2-6, with 8 bases fitting TRBD1. CDR3 length: 15 amino acids. The germline V gene has CDR1 WSHSY and CDR2 SAAADI. V dropped 4 bases and J dropped 2; count of bases not matched to a gene: 1.

This chain uses TRBV6-6 with TRBJ1-4, with a weak D call TRBD1 (5 bases). The CDR3 totals 14 residues. In germline, CDR1 is MNHNY, CDR2 SVGAGI (reference sequence). V dropped 6 bases and J dropped 0 bases, with 8 bases sitting between them. The CDR3 spells CASSLTATNEKLFF. The CDR3 bases are TGTGCCAGCAGCCTGACAGCAACTAATGAAAAACTGTTTTTT.